This T cell receptor (beta chain) was recovered during a study of T cell responses to AZD1222 COVID-19 vaccine. Study observations and caveats: The study reported that nearly half of spike-specific TCRs target unmutated variant regions. Elevations in Spike-specific TCR breadth and depth followed administration of two AZD1222 doses. Repertoire samples came only from after the peak T cell response.

As concerns this clone: The antigen is not known.

Method: immunoSEQ multiplex PCR; TCRdb's copy keeps in-frame clones and lacks some. The table lists approximately 150,000 clones, 75% to 90% of them singletons. Doses given second, at about 4 or about 12 weeks, were pooled. Material: peripheral blood, obtained 28 days after the second AZD1222 dose. The TCR originated in an adult who received the AZD1222 COVID-19 vaccine.

The DNA of the CDR3 is TGTGCCAGCAGCGAACTAGGGGACATGAACACTGAAGCTTTCTTT. Its translation: CASSELGDMNTEAFF. The chain carries TRBV5-4 and TRBJ1-1, with a weak D call TRBD1 (6 bases). The CDR3 is 15 amino acids. V was trimmed by 4 bases and J by 0 bases, leaving 13 bases between them. Germline V gene lookup returns CDR1 SGHNT and CDR2 YYREEE (reference sequence).